This T cell receptor (beta chain) was profiled in a study of CD8 T cells in Susac syndrome. Study observations and caveats: That the number of individuals in its TCR sequencing and HLA analysis was relatively small was acknowledged by the study.

This CDR3 has 14 amino acids. V was clipped by 6 bases and J by 1 base, with 13 bases between them. The germline gives CDR1 DFQATT, CDR2 SNEGSKA (reference sequence). On this clonotype itself: No antigen is known for it.

About 0.5 to 1 ug RNA was reverse transcribed with random hexamers. Across 54 Vbeta and 13 Jbeta, TCR beta CDR3 was amplified with immunoSEQ multiplex PCR. A single record per CDR3 protein comes from TCRdb applying MiXCR to the immunoSEQ multiplex PCR reads. The table has around 69,000 distinct CDR3 sequences, over 95% seen once; the top ten hold more than 0.09%. The material sequenced was CD4+ T cells from PBMCs. This clonotype originated in a human donor with multiple sclerosis. This sequence joins TRBV20-1 and TRBJ2-1; a weak D match, TRBD2 (6 bases). The chain's CDR3 is CSAPRLVSYNEQFF. In nucleotides, the CDR3 is TGCAGTGCCCCTAGACTAGTTTCCTACAATGAGCAGTTCTTC.